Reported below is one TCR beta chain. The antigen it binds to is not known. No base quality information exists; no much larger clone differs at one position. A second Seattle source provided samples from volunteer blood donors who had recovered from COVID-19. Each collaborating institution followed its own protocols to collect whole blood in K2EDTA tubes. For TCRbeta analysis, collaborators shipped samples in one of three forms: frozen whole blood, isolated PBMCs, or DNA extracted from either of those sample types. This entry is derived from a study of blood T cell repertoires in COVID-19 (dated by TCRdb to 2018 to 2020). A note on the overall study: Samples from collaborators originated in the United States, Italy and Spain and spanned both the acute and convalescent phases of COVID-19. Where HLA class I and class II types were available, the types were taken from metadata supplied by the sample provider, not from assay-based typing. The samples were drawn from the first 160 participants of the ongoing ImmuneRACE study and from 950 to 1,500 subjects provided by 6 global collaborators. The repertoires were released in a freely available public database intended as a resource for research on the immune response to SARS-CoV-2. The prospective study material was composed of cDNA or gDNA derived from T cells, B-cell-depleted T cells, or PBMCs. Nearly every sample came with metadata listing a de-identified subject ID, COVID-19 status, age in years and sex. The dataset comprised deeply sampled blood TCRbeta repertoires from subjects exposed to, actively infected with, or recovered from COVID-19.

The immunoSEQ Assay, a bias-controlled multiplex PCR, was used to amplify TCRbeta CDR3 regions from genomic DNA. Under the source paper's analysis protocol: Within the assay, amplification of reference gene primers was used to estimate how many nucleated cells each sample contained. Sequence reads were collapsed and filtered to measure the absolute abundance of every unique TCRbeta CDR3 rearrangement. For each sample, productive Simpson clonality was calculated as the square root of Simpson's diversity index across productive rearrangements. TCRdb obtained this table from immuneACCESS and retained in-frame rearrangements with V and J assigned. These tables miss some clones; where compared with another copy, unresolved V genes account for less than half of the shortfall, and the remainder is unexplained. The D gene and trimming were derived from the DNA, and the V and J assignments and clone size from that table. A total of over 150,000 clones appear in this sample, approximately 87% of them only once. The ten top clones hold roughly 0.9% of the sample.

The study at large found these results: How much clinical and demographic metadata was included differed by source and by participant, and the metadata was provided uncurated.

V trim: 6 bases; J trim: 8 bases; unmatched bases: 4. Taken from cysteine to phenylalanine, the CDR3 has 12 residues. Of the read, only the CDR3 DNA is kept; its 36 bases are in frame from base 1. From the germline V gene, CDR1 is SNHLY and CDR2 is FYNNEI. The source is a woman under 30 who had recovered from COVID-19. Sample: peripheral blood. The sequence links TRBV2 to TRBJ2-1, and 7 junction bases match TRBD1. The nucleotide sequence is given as TGTGCCAGCAGGAAGACAGGGTATGAGCAGTTCTTC. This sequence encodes CASRKTGYEQFF.